This entry concerns a single T cell receptor beta chain. Germline trimming cut 8 bases from V and 7 bases from J; bases unmatched to any gene: 5. In germline, CDR1 is ENHRY, CDR2 SYGVKD. The CDR3 spans 13 residues. Profiled with immunoSEQ multiplex PCR; TCRdb holds only in-frame clones, not every one. The table lists 50,000 to 70,000 clones, roughly 89% of them singletons, with less than 1.5% in the top ten. This sample was taken from a study of T cell changes during pregnancy in multiple sclerosis. The receptor was isolated from a female donor in good health, enrolled as a control in a pregnancy study. J is TRBJ2-2 and V is TRBV10-3, with TRBD1 matching over 9 bases. This specimen was peripheral blood, taken after pregnancy. CDR3 coding DNA: TGTGCCATCGGACAGGGGACAGGCGGGGAGCTGTTTTTT. It specifies CAIGQGTGGELFF.